This TCR beta chain was found in a study of T cell responses to AZD1222 COVID-19 vaccine. Study-level results: Clonal diversity was possibly underestimated, and white British individuals and females predominated among donors. Repertoire sampling occurred only after the peak T cell response. A rise in Spike-specific TCR breadth and depth followed two AZD1222 doses.

On this clone itself: No antigen is known for it.

Here immunoSEQ multiplex PCR was the method, and the copy in TCRdb shows in-frame clones only, minus some. The sample holds about 160,000 clones, about nine tenths seen once. This CDR3 comprises 13 residues. Trimming removed 2 bases at V and 7 bases at J, with 11 bases between. From germline, CDR1 is SEHNR and CDR2 FQNEAQ (reference sequence). Some second doses came at about 4 weeks and others at about 12 weeks; these were pooled. The chain links TRBV7-9 to TRBJ1-2; no definite D call. The sample here was peripheral blood, taken 28 days after the second AZD1222 dose. The source is an adult who received the AZD1222 COVID-19 vaccine. The CDR3 region has the DNA TGTGCCAGCAGCTTAATGGTCCTTAGTGGCTACACCTTC. This encodes CASSLMVLSGYTF.